The 20 T cell receptor beta chains below all came from one sample that was sequenced in a study of beta chain features in type 1 diabetes. Expressed TCRB transcripts were sequenced because the isolated RNA had all been reverse transcribed beforehand. The method was immunoSEQ multiplex PCR; TCRdb's version includes in-frame clones alone and lacks a portion of them. The sample holds 250,000 to 350,000 clones, about 15% seen once. The sequencing sample was made of central memory CD4+ T cells from blood. These receptors were collected from a man aged 25 to 40 in good health.

The sample holds a few counts of this clone. This chain links TRBV10-3 with TRBJ1-6; no firm D call. Germline CDR1 reads ENHRY; CDR2 reads SYGVKD. The CDR3 contains 12 residues. V was cut by 6 bases and J by 4 bases, with 4 bases left in between. The CDR3 loop reads CAIRDYNSPLHF. In DNA form, the CDR3 reads TGTGCCATCAGAGATTATAATTCACCCCTCCACTTT.

This clone was detected only a few times. This sample includes further DNA sequences coding for the same CDR3. This chain connects TRBV7-2 to TRBJ2-3; either TRBD1 or TRBD2 may supply D (5 bases each). This CDR3 spans 15 amino acids. CDR1 is SGHTA and CDR2 is FQGNSA in the germline V gene. With 1 base removed from V and 7 bases from J, the gap between germline ends came to 15 bases. The CDR3 DNA is TGTGCCAGCAGCTTAGAAGGGACGTACCAGTATACGCAGTATTTT. Translating gives CASSLEGTYQYTQYF.

This clone was seen more than once but under ten times. The J gene is TRBJ2-7, the V gene TRBV2; 7 bases align to TRBD1. Germline CDR1 and CDR2: SNHLY and FYNNEI. Trimming took 3 bases from V and 3 from J; bases not matched to a gene: 11. CDR3 size: 16 residues. This CDR3 is CASSDEQGRIGYEQYF. The CDR3 DNA is TGTGCCAGCAGTGATGAACAGGGGAGAATTGGCTACGAGCAGTACTTC.

V gene TRBV6-1 combines with J gene TRBJ2-3, with D uncertain. Germline V gene sequence: CDR1 MNHNS, CDR2 SASEGT. Trimming cost V 4 bases and J 4 bases, with 18 bases left between them. This CDR3 has 16 amino acids. The CDR3 reads CASSAQALQRSDTQYF. The DNA for the CDR3 is TGTGCCAGCAGTGCCCAGGCCCTCCAGCGATCAGATACGCAGTATTTT.

The chain carries TRBV4-1 and TRBJ2-7; TRBD1 matches 8 bases. The germline V gene encodes CDR1 MGHRA and CDR2 YSYEKL. The CDR3 runs 17 residues. V was clipped by 1 base and J by 0 bases; unmatched bases: 8. For the CDR3, the DNA is TGCGCCAGCAGCCAAGGAACCGGGACAGGCAACTCCTACGAGCAGTACTTC. This gives the protein CASSQGTGTGNSYEQYF.

This chain uses TRBV19 with TRBJ2-2; TRBD2 matches at 12 bases. The J segment lost 6 bases and the V segment lost 6 bases, leaving 5 bases of the junction unmatched. The V gene's germline CDR1 is LNHDA and CDR2 SQIVND (reference sequence). The CDR3 is 15 amino acids. CDR3 residues: CASRRTSGTAGELFF. The CDR3 DNA sequence: TGTGCCAGTAGACGGACTAGCGGGACAGCCGGGGAGCTGTTTTTT. The entire variable domain, with the rest obtained from reference TRBV19 and TRBJ2-2, is as follows: DGGITQSPKYLFRKEGQNVTLSCEQNLNHDAMYWYRQDPGQGLRLIYYSQIVNDFQKGDIAEGYSVSREKKESFPLTVTSAQKNPTAFYLCASRRTSGTAGELFFGEGSRLTVL.

This clone was recorded a few times. The rearrangement uses TRBV27 and TRBJ1-2; maybe TRBD1 (5 bases). The germline gives CDR1 MNHEY, CDR2 SMNVEV (reference sequence). The CDR3 loop spans 13 amino acids. Trimming stripped 0 bases from V and 4 bases from J, with 6 bases between. The CDR3 is CASSLSRGYGYTF. As DNA, the CDR3 is TGTGCCAGCAGTTTATCGAGGGGCTATGGCTACACCTTC.

The rearrangement links TRBV5-6 to TRBJ2-7, with D tentatively TRBD2 (5 bases). V lost 0 bases and J lost 5, with 9 bases in between. CDR1 and CDR2 (germline): SGHDT, YYEEEE. This CDR3 region has 13 residues. CDR3 bases: TGTGCCAGCAGCTTGGTCGGGGTGGACGAGCAGTACGTC. The encoded protein is CASSLVGVDEQYV.

This clone came up a few times. The DNA for the CDR3 is TGTGCCAGCAGCGTAGGTCGGGGGTCGAACACCGGGGAGCTGTTTTTT. It translates to CASSVGRGSNTGELFF. This chain uses TRBV9 with TRBJ2-2, with D possibly matching TRBD2 (6 bases). CDR1 and CDR2 from the germline V gene are SGDLS and YYNGEE. V was clipped by 0 bases and J by 0 bases, with 9 bases between them. This CDR3 contains 16 residues.

This clone was seen a few times. The V and J genes are TRBV2 and TRBJ2-7; 7 bases agree with TRBD1. The CDR3 sequence is 13 residues long. Germline CDR1 and CDR2: SNHLY and FYNNEI. The trim removed 7 bases at V and 4 bases at J, leaving 7 bases unmatched. The CDR3 region has the DNA TGTGCCAGCACTCCCCCGACAGGGTACGAGCAGTACTTC. This encodes CASTPPTGYEQYF. The full variable domain, in which reference TRBV2 and TRBJ2-7 provide the parts outside the CDR3, is EPEVTQTPSHQVTQMGQEVILRCVPISNHLYFYWYRQILGQKVEFLVSFYNNEISEKSEIFDDQFSVERPDGSNFTLKIRSTKLEDSAMYFCASTPPTGYEQYFGPGTRLTVT.

The chain recombines TRBV5-1 with TRBJ1-1; no clear D. V shed 0 bases and J shed 7 bases, with 10 bases lying between them. CDR3 length equals 13 residues. Looked up from germline, CDR1 is SGHRS and CDR2 is YFSETQ. This chain's CDR3 is CASSLDRVFEAFF. The CDR3 nucleotides are TGCGCCAGCAGCTTGGACAGAGTATTTGAAGCTTTCTTT.

This clone was counted at least ten times. This chain connects TRBV4-1 to TRBJ2-1; a possible D gene is TRBD2 (7 bases). This CDR3 has 17 residues. Trimming shortened V by 0 bases and J by 0 bases, and 12 bases separated the two germline ends. The germline CDR1 and CDR2 sequences are MGHRA and YSYEKL. CDR3: CASSQDRRGHSYNEQFF. CDR3 nucleotides: TGCGCCAGCAGCCAAGATCGGCGGGGGCACTCCTACAATGAGCAGTTCTTC.

CDR3 bases: TGTGCCAGCAGCTTAGTGTCACAAGACACTGAAGCTTTCTTT. Its translation: CASSLVSQDTEAFF. The V and J genes are TRBV7-6 and TRBJ1-1, with no clear D. The germline V gene has CDR1 SGHVS and CDR2 FNYEAQ. The V end lost 1 base, the J end lost 3 bases, and 9 bases lay between the germline ends. CDR3 size: 14 residues.

The chain uses TRBV6-1 and TRBJ2-7; 7 positions agree with TRBD1. Germline V gene data show CDR1 as MNHNS and CDR2 as SASEGT. Unmatched junction bases numbered 5, after V lost 4 bases and J lost 2 bases. This CDR3 comprises 14 residues. The CDR3 DNA reads TGTGCCAGCAGTGCGTCTCAGGGGGCCTACGAGCAGTACGTC. It codes for CASSASQGAYEQYV.

The V and J genes are TRBV7-9 and TRBJ2-3; 7 nucleotides agree with TRBD2. CDR1 and CDR2 from the germline V gene are SEHNR and FQNEAQ (reference sequence). This CDR3 has 16 residues. The V gene end was trimmed by 5 bases and the J gene end by 1 base; junction bases not matched to a gene: 9. The CDR3 coding sequence is TGTGCCAGCAGCCAAGATGGGGGAGGGGGCACAGATACGCAGTATTTT. This gives the protein CASSQDGGGGTDTQYF.

This clone was seen only a few times. The rearrangement uses TRBV27 and TRBJ1-2, with 9 bases aligning to TRBD1. Trimming at V came to 5 bases and at J to 4 bases, leaving 11 bases not matched to a gene. The CDR3 length is 16 residues. Germline V gives CDR1 MNHEY, CDR2 SMNVEV (reference sequence). This CDR3 reads CASSHRAGQGGYGYTF. The CDR3 DNA sequence: TGTGCCAGCAGTCACCGCGCGGGACAGGGAGGCTATGGCTACACCTTC.

This clone was counted at least ten times. The chain employs TRBV14 and TRBJ2-3, with D possibly being TRBD1 (6 bases). The CDR3 covers 17 residues. Germline V gene lookup returns CDR1 SGHDN and CDR2 FVKESK. V dropped 2 bases and J dropped 1 base, with 16 bases sitting between them. CDR3 DNA: TGTGCCAGCAGCCAACTGACAGGTGGTGGAGGCACAGATACGCAGTATTTT. Translating gives CASSQLTGGGGTDTQYF.

The chain has TRBV18 and TRBJ1-5; TRBD1 matches at 7 bases. There are 15 residues in the CDR3. Trimming cost V 6 bases and J 4 bases; bases outside gene matches: 9. Germline lookup yields CDR1 KGHSH and CDR2 LQKENI. The CDR3 loop reads CASSHDRALNQPQHF. CDR3 bases: TGTGCCAGCTCGCACGACAGGGCGTTAAATCAGCCCCAGCATTTT.

This clone was detected a few times. The chain uses TRBV6-1 and TRBJ2-7; TRBD1 matches at 9 bases. Unmatched junction bases numbered 6, after V lost 6 bases and J lost 6 bases. Per germline, CDR1 MNHNS and CDR2 SASEGT. This CDR3 comprises 13 residues. The CDR3 DNA follows: TGTGCCAGCAGCCCGGGACAGGGAAGCGAGCAGTACGTC. It codes for CASSPGQGSEQYV.

This clone was found a few times. This chain connects TRBV30 to TRBJ1-4; 7 bases align to TRBD1. CDR3 length: 13 residues. Germline V gene sequence: CDR1 GTSNPN, CDR2 SVGIG (reference sequence). Trimming at V came to 7 bases and at J to 1 base, leaving 3 bases not matched to a gene. The CDR3 is CASQGGTNEKLFF. The DNA of the CDR3 is TGTGCCTCGCAGGGGGGAACTAATGAAAAACTGTTTTTT.